The present entry profiles one T cell receptor beta chain with its context. This record belongs to a study of blood T cell repertoires in COVID-19. Study as a whole: The origin of the acute and convalescent COVID-19 samples was the United States, Italy and Spain.

V was pared by 3 bases and J by 0 bases, with 2 bases of the junction left unmatched. The CDR3 runs to 17 residues. The V gene's germline CDR1 is ENHRY and CDR2 SYGVKD. Methods used by the authors: Amplification with reference gene primers provided the estimates of nucleated cell counts. Only in-frame clones appear in the TCRdb table, and some are missing; sequencing was by immunoSEQ multiplex PCR. D and trimming come from the DNA, and the V and J calls and clone size come from that table. The repertoire includes over 200,000 clones, just under 90% of them detected once, and 2% to 3% sits in the top ten.

The sequenced sample was peripheral blood. This TCR derives from a young man with COVID-19, enrolled during active disease. The chain recombines TRBV10-3 with TRBJ2-4; TRBD2 matches at 13 bases. This CDR3 is CAISEGLAGEAKNIQYF. DNA of the CDR3: TGTGCCATCAGTGAAGGACTAGCGGGGGAAGCCAAAAACATTCAGTACTTC.